The 30 T cell receptor beta chains below were found in one sample sequenced in a study of control samples from healthy donors and cancer patients. Using immunoSEQ multiplex PCR, the repertoire was profiled, and TCRdb retains in-frame clones only, with some absent. The sample consists of about 99,000 clones, around 88% of them appearing once. Input material: PBMCs. Every receptor here comes from a man aged 55 to 70 with lung cancer.

V and J are TRBV7-9 and TRBJ1-2; perhaps TRBD1 as D (5 bases). The CDR3 has 13 residues. Looked up from germline, CDR1 is SEHNR and CDR2 is FQNEAQ (reference sequence). V dropped 9 bases and J dropped 8 bases, with 19 bases sitting between them. In DNA form, the CDR3 reads TGTGCCAGTGCTCTCTCTGGGGGTGAAGGCTACACCTTC. Amino acids: CASALSGGEGYTF.

A single count supports this clone. The chain uses TRBV12-3 or TRBV12-4 and TRBJ2-1; no firm D call. The V gene lost 4 bases and the J gene lost 5 bases, with 3 bases spanning the gap. The CDR3 has 11 amino acids. CDR3 sequence: CASSYHNEQFF. For the CDR3, the DNA is TGTGCCAGCAGTTATCACAATGAGCAGTTCTTC.

The V and J genes are TRBV5-1 and TRBJ1-3; a possible D gene is TRBD1 (5 bases). The V gene lost 3 bases and the J gene lost 4 bases, with 14 bases spanning the gap. Germline lookup yields CDR1 SGHRS and CDR2 YFSETQ. This CDR3 is 15 amino acids long. CDR3 in DNA: TGCGCCAGCAGCTATGGGGCAGGGCCAGGAAACACCATATATTTT. It yields the protein CASSYGAGPGNTIYF.

The chain employs TRBV5-1 and TRBJ2-7; weak D call: TRBD1 (5 bases). The CDR3 runs to 13 residues. The V and J ends lost 2 bases and 2 bases respectively, with 8 bases between them. Germline V gives CDR1 SGHRS, CDR2 YFSETQ. CDR3 bases: TGCGCCAGCAGCTTACAGGACACCTACGAGCAGTACTTC. Translated, it gives CASSLQDTYEQYF.

The rearrangement joins TRBV6-5 to TRBJ2-3, with TRBD1 as a possible D gene (6 bases). This CDR3 has 15 residues. In germline, CDR1 is MNHEY, CDR2 SVGAGI. Trimming took off 1 base at V and 3 bases at J, with 11 bases between the two ends. The CDR3 DNA follows: TGTGCCAGCAGTTACTGGGGCAGGGGAACAGATACGCAGTATTTT. Residues: CASSYWGRGTDTQYF.

This chain links TRBV5-4 with TRBJ2-2; D is uncertain. The CDR3 contains 15 residues. Germline lookup yields CDR1 SGHNT and CDR2 YYREEE (reference sequence). Trimming left V 4 bases short and J 0 bases short, with 10 bases between. CDR3 DNA sequence: TGTGCCAGCAGCCTACAGATCCCGAACACCGGGGAGCTGTTTTTT. Translation: CASSLQIPNTGELFF.

This clone was observed a few times. The rearrangement joins TRBV5-1 to TRBJ2-5; 14 nucleotides align to TRBD2. V was pared by 1 base and J by 1 base, with 6 bases of the junction left unmatched. The germline gives CDR1 SGHRS, CDR2 YFSETQ. The CDR3 has 18 amino acids. CDR3 residues: CASSLPGTSGGLQETQYF. The CDR3 region has the DNA TGCGCCAGCAGCTTGCCTGGGACTAGCGGGGGACTCCAAGAGACCCAGTACTTC.

This clone was observed a few times. V and J are TRBV5-1 and TRBJ2-5; D gene ambiguous. Germline loops: CDR1 SGHRS, CDR2 YFSETQ. The V and J ends lost 0 bases and 2 bases respectively, with 14 bases between them. This CDR3 spans 16 amino acids. DNA for the CDR3: TGCGCCAGCAGCTTGGGACTGGGTTCCTCACAAGAGACCCAGTACTTC. Translating gives CASSLGLGSSQETQYF.

The chain uses TRBV5-4 and TRBJ2-2; D is undetermined. CDR3 size: 15 residues. CDR1 and CDR2 from the germline V gene are SGHNT and YYREEE (reference sequence). The V end was cut by 1 base, the J end by 1 base, with 8 bases between. CDR3 nucleotide sequence: TGTGCCAGCAGCTTGAGGCAGCTGAACACCGGGGAGCTGTTTTTT. Translation gives CASSLRQLNTGELFF.

The V call is TRBV5-6, the J call TRBJ1-3, with 7 nucleotides matching TRBD1. CDR1 and CDR2 from the germline V gene are SGHDT and YYEEEE. The trim removed 4 bases at V and 2 bases at J, leaving 3 bases unmatched. CDR3 length: 14 residues. The CDR3 reads CASSVGTAGNTIYF. The CDR3 DNA follows: TGTGCCAGCAGCGTAGGGACAGCTGGAAACACCATATATTTT.

The genes are TRBV18 and TRBJ1-1; a possible D gene is TRBD1 (5 bases). The CDR3 has 15 residues. Germline loops: CDR1 KGHSH, CDR2 LQKENI. Trimming left V 2 bases short and J 4 bases short, with 14 bases between. The CDR3: CASSPSAGGVTEAFF. The CDR3 DNA reads TGTGCCAGCTCACCATCCGCGGGAGGGGTCACTGAAGCTTTCTTT. Complete variable domain (other parts from reference TRBV18 and TRBJ1-1): NAGVMQNPRHLVRRRGQEARLRCSPMKGHSHVYWYRQLPEEGLKFMVYLQKENIIDESGMPKERFSAEFPKEGPSILRIQQVVRGDSAAYFCASSPSAGGVTEAFFGQGTRLTVV.

CDR3 in DNA: TGTGCCAGCAGTAATGGACTAGCGGGGGGGTACCGGGTTTTCTTC. Residues: CASSNGLAGGYRVFF. The chain is built from TRBV25-1 and TRBJ2-1; 15 bases match TRBD2. The CDR3 has 15 residues. Germline CDR1 is MGHDK and CDR2 is SYGVNS. After removal of 5 bases from V and 16 bases from J, the junction contained 12 bases not matched to a gene.

V and J are TRBV5-8 and TRBJ2-7; unclear D gene. Germline CDR1 reads SGHTS; CDR2 reads YDEGEE. The CDR3 totals 14 residues. V dropped 3 bases and J dropped 0 bases, with 10 bases sitting between them. The CDR3 DNA reads as TGTGCCAGCAGCTGGCGCAGGAGCTCCTACGAGCAGTACGTC. The encoded protein is CASSWRRSSYEQYV.

CDR3 DNA sequence: TGTGCCAGCAGCTCGACTAGCGGGGGTTACGAGCAGTACTTC. Amino acids: CASSSTSGGYEQYF. V and J are TRBV2 and TRBJ2-7; 12 positions agree with TRBD2. Germline assignment: CDR1 SNHLY and CDR2 FYNNEI. This CDR3 is 14 amino acids long. With 6 bases clipped from V and 4 bases from J, the junction kept 4 bases outside the gene matches.

The CDR3 spells CARITNGVNTEAFF. In DNA, the CDR3 is TGTGCCAGAATAACTAATGGGGTGAACACTGAAGCTTTCTTT. This chain links TRBV19 with TRBJ1-1, with no clear D. Trimming removed 9 bases at V and 0 bases at J, with 14 bases between. This CDR3 contains 14 residues. Germline V gives CDR1 LNHDA, CDR2 SQIVND (reference sequence).

The chain combines TRBV14 with TRBJ2-1; perhaps TRBD1 as D (6 bases). This CDR3 comprises 15 residues. V dropped 2 bases and J dropped 0 bases, with 8 bases sitting between them. Germline CDR1 and CDR2: SGHDN and FVKESK. CDR3 amino acids: CASSQKQGSYNEQFF. The CDR3 DNA follows: TGTGCCAGCAGCCAAAAACAGGGCTCCTACAATGAGCAGTTCTTC.

The chain joins TRBV11-3 to TRBJ2-2; a weak D match, TRBD2 (7 bases). This CDR3 region has 17 residues. Per germline, CDR1 SGHNT and CDR2 YENEEA. Trimming took 5 bases from V and 4 from J, leaving 20 bases between them. CDR3 loop: CASSGLNRGAGTGELFF. CDR3 sequence (DNA): TGTGCCAGCAGCGGACTAAATCGGGGGGCGGGCACCGGGGAGCTGTTTTTT. The full variable domain, in which reference TRBV11-3 and TRBJ2-2 provide the parts outside the CDR3, is EAGVVQSPRYKIIEKKQPVAFWCNPISGHNTLYWYLQNLGQGPELLIRYENEEAVDDSQLPKDRFSAERLKGVDSTLKIQPAELGDSAVYLCASSGLNRGAGTGELFFGEGSRLTVL.

This chain joins TRBV9 and TRBJ1-2, with 11 bases aligning to TRBD1. This CDR3 contains 13 residues. V trimming: 2 bases; J trimming: 8 bases; junction bases outside the gene matches: 2. Germline values: CDR1 SGDLS, CDR2 YYNGEE. In DNA, the CDR3 is TGTGCCAGCAGCGTGGGACAGGGGGACGGCTACACCTTC. Its translation is CASSVGQGDGYTF.

The chain joins TRBV7-3 to TRBJ1-1; possible D gene TRBD1, 6 bases. The length of the CDR3 is 15 residues. V was trimmed by 7 bases and J by 4 bases, leaving 19 bases between them. CDR1 is SGHTA, CDR2 FQGTGA, per germline. The CDR3 reads CASIWGAESITEAFF. The CDR3 bases are TGTGCCAGCATCTGGGGGGCAGAAAGTATCACTGAAGCTTTCTTT.

The gene calls are TRBV15 and TRBJ1-1, with no clear D. V was cut by 0 bases and J by 5 bases, with 4 bases left in between. Germline values: CDR1 LNHNV, CDR2 YYDKDF (reference sequence). This CDR3 has 12 amino acids. In DNA form, the CDR3 reads TGTGCCACCAGCAGAGAGGGTACTGAAGCTTTCTTT. Protein sequence: CATSREGTEAFF.

The V gene is TRBV14, the J gene TRBJ1-2; TRBD1 matches 8 bases. The CDR3 loop spans 15 amino acids. The V segment lost 1 base and the J segment 6 bases; nucleotides outside the gene matches: 7. Germline values: CDR1 SGHDN, CDR2 FVKESK. CDR3 nucleotides: TGTGCCAGCAGCCAAGGAGGAGACAGGGGTAATGGCTACACCTTC. Translated: CASSQGGDRGNGYTF.

The chain recombines TRBV12-5 with TRBJ1-2; no clear D. V lost 2 bases and J lost 8, with 9 bases in between. Germline CDR1 LGHNT, CDR2 FRNRAP. The CDR3 is made up of 12 amino acids. This CDR3 reads CASGLIPGGYTF. The CDR3, as DNA: TGTGCTAGTGGTTTGATACCCGGCGGCTACACCTTC. The entire variable domain, with the rest obtained from reference TRBV12-5 and TRBJ1-2, is as follows: DARVTQTPRHKVTEMGQEVTMRCQPILGHNTVFWYRQTMMQGLELLAYFRNRAPLDDSGMPKDRFSAEMPDATLATLKIQPSEPRDSAVYFCASGLIPGGYTFGSGTRLTVV.

The chain uses TRBV11-1 and TRBJ2-3; D call uncertain. The CDR3 runs 14 residues. The germline CDR1 and CDR2 sequences are SGHAT and FQDESV (reference sequence). The germline V and J ends were trimmed by 6 bases and 0 bases, with 10 bases remaining between them. The CDR3 protein is CASRVPGSTDTQYF. As DNA, the CDR3 is TGTGCCAGCAGGGTGCCTGGTAGCACAGATACGCAGTATTTT.

The chain uses TRBV7-2 and TRBJ2-5; D perhaps matches TRBD2 (6 bases). The germline V gene has CDR1 SGHTA and CDR2 FQGNSA. The CDR3 extends over 15 amino acids. V lost 2 bases and J lost 1, with 11 bases in between. In nucleotides, the CDR3 is TGTGCCAGCAGCTTAATTGCGGGGACCCAAGAGACCCAGTACTTC. Translated, it gives CASSLIAGTQETQYF. The whole variable domain, remainder taken from reference TRBV7-2 and TRBJ2-5, is GAGVSQSPSNKVTEKGKDVELRCDPISGHTALYWYRQSLGQGLEFLIYFQGNSAPDKSGLPSDRFSAERTGGSVSTLTIQRTQQEDSAVYLCASSLIAGTQETQYFGPGTRLLVL.

This sequence joins TRBV6-5 and TRBJ2-1; 10 bases line up with TRBD2. The CDR3 is 16 residues long. Germline loops: CDR1 MNHEY, CDR2 SVGAGI. The V gene end was trimmed by 4 bases and the J gene end by 6 bases; junction bases not matched to a gene: 9. The CDR3, as DNA: TGTGCCAGCAGTTCCACAGCGGGGGGGCCGATCAATGAGCAGTTCTTC. This codes for CASSSTAGGPINEQFF.

V and J are TRBV25-1 and TRBJ1-6; tentatively, D is TRBD1 (6 bases). CDR1 and CDR2 from the germline V gene are MGHDK and SYGVNS. The germline V and J ends were trimmed by 5 bases and 6 bases, with 14 bases remaining between them. This CDR3 spans 15 amino acids. DNA of the CDR3: TGTGCCAGCAGTCAATGGGGGGCTCTTAATTCACCCCTCCACTTT. Protein sequence: CASSQWGALNSPLHF.

The chain has TRBV5-4 and TRBJ2-4; TRBD2 is a possible D gene (6 bases). The V and J ends lost 3 bases and 8 bases respectively, with 21 bases between them. This CDR3 has 16 amino acids. Germline CDR1 and CDR2: SGHNT and YYREEE (reference sequence). For the CDR3, the DNA is TGTGCCAGCAGCTCCAGCGGGCAAGGAACTGCTCACATTCAGTACTTC. Protein: CASSSSGQGTAHIQYF.

The genes are TRBV4-2 and TRBJ2-1, with D perhaps TRBD1 (5 bases). The CDR3 is 13 amino acids. Trimming took 5 bases from V and 8 from J, leaving 13 bases between them. Germline assignment: CDR1 LGHNA and CDR2 YNFKEQ. The CDR3 protein is CASSLLLRDEQFF. The CDR3 DNA is TGTGCCAGCAGCTTACTGCTCAGGGATGAGCAGTTCTTC.

The rearrangement links TRBV7-9 to TRBJ1-5, with a tentative D call TRBD1 (5 bases). The CDR3 contains 14 residues. Germline CDR1 reads SEHNR; CDR2 reads FQNEAQ (reference sequence). V lost 5 bases to trimming and J lost 1 base, with 9 bases between them. CDR3 in amino acids: CASSIRESNQPQHF. Written as DNA, the CDR3 is TGTGCCAGCAGCATCAGGGAGAGCAATCAGCCCCAGCATTTT.

In its sample, this clone was seen a few times. The V gene is TRBV7-2, the J gene TRBJ2-2; 11 bases match TRBD1. J lost 5 bases, V lost 5 bases, and 4 bases had no gene match. This CDR3 has 15 amino acids. Germline CDR1 is SGHTA and CDR2 is FQGNSA. CDR3 sequence reads: CASSNRDRGTGELFF. CDR3 coding DNA: TGTGCCAGCAGCAACCGGGACAGGGGGACCGGGGAGCTGTTTTTT.